The clone carrying this T cell receptor beta chain has at least ten counts. Its antigen is unknown. A single record per CDR3 protein comes from TCRdb applying MiXCR to the reads. The sample carries 150,000 to 200,000 distinct CDR3 sequences, 28% recorded once. The data were obtained in a study of T cell repertoires in cytomegalovirus infection. Study-level background: CMV infection and matching HLA type were both indicated by public TCR beta signatures. Study-wide results and caveats: HLA-C-restricted CMV-specific TCR beta clonotypes were dominant in the ex vivo response.

The source is a human donor in good health (CMV status not recorded). Some clones in this sample may be carry-over from other donors' samples. The sample taken for sequencing was PBMCs.

CDR3 amino acids: CASSLVRAQIEAFF. Here the CDR3 DNA reads TGTGCCAGCAGCTTAGTCCGAGCGCAAATAGAAGCTTTCTTT. The rearrangement links TRBV7-9 to TRBJ1-1; D is undetermined. This CDR3 spans 14 amino acids. The germline gives CDR1 SEHNR, CDR2 FQNEAQ (reference sequence). V was shortened by 1 base and J by 8 bases, with 14 bases between the two germline ends.